The sequence of this TCR beta chain was determined in a study of blood T cells in healthy people across ages. Broader study findings: Getting older went along with TCR beta diversity per million T cells dropping roughly linearly.

A J-beta primer mix and a sample-barcoded 5' primer were used in a second PCR of roughly 6 to 12 cycles. Each of the cDNA molecules was tagged by a template-switch adaptor with 12 random nucleotides. TCRdb reprocessed the 5' RACE reads with MiXCR, giving one entry per CDR3 protein. There are approximately 690,000 distinct CDR3 sequences in the sample; roughly 58% occur only once, and over 30% lies in the top ten. To note about this clonotype: Antigen unknown.

V shed 0 bases, J shed 0 bases, and the junction held 11 bases outside the gene matches. Germline lookup yields CDR1 MGHRA and CDR2 YSYEKL. The CDR3 consists of 19 residues. The individuals who served as donors were healthy Caucasians living in Russia, aged roughly 6 to 90. The chain joins TRBV4-1 to TRBJ2-3, with TRBD1 identical over 8 bases. This clonotype was sampled from a man between 60 and 70 years old in good health. Specimen: blood. CDR3 amino acids: CASSQDGPLGQGSTDTQYF. The CDR3 DNA is TGCGCCAGCAGCCAAGACGGTCCCTTAGGACAGGGTAGCACAGATACGCAGTATTTT.